This paragraph covers one TCR beta chain sequence. The antigen is undetermined. This specimen belongs to a study of post-analysis software for immune sequencing data. Study as a whole: Relapsing-remitting, secondary progressive and progressive-relapsing multiple sclerosis were all included among the disease courses.

Notes on the study in general: When patients were compared with controls, roughly five TRBV segments were more frequent, TRBV5-6, TRBV5-1 and TRBV20-1 among them.

Germline V CDR1 and CDR2: LNHNV, YYDKDF (reference sequence). The CDR3 sequence is 14 residues long. Researchers reported that TCR beta cDNA libraries carried unique molecular identifiers. Input amounts of 1 to 10 million T cells were used. These gave 500,000 or so cDNA molecules, so each molecule approximated one T cell. TCRdb itself ran the PCR reads through MiXCR, one entry per CDR3 protein. The top ten hold 9% to 14% of the sample, which has hundreds of thousands of distinct CDR3 sequences, roughly 45% seen once. The chain links TRBV15 to TRBJ2-4; weak D call: TRBD1 (5 bases). The DNA end favors TRBJ2-7, so the J call may be wrong. The sample consisted of blood. The receptor was isolated from a girl under 18 with multiple sclerosis. CDR3: CATSRAGITYEQYF. The CDR3 DNA sequence: TGTGCCACCAGCAGAGCAGGGATCACCTACGAGCAGTACTTC.